The T cell receptor (beta chain) described here comes from a study of cytomegalovirus exposure and HLA in healthy donors. The CDR3 sequence is 11 residues long. Trimming pared 5 bases from V and 8 bases from J, leaving 9 bases between. Germline assignment: CDR1 MNHEY and CDR2 SVGAGI. Healthy bone marrow donors made up the donor group. Comments on this clone: Its matching antigen is unknown.

PCR involved 60 Vbeta and 13 Jbeta primers. Some clones are missing from TCRdb's copy, which holds only in-frame ones; the method was immunoSEQ multiplex PCR. The sample includes some 150,000 clones, about four fifths seen only once; the top ten take roughly 13%. Overall study results and limits: The study assumed roughly uniform donor sequencing depth for presence/absence analyses. Later work found that TCR association rates differed between HLA loci; DRB1 had the most and HLA-C the fewest. TCR beta V- and J-gene trimming was later associated with a missense DCLRE1C variant.

The chain employs TRBV6-5 and TRBJ1-2; tentatively, D is TRBD1 (5 bases). Specimen: PBMCs. This clonotype was obtained from a woman between 45 and 65 years old in good health and CMV-seronegative. The CDR3 sequence: CASSGGGGYTF. Written as DNA, the CDR3 is TGTGCCAGCAGTGGGGGAGGGGGCTACACCTTC.